This T cell receptor beta chain comes out of a study of tumour-infiltrating T cells in Burkitt lymphoma. Overall study: Productive clonality predicted overall and progression-free survival.

V was shortened by 2 bases and J by 7 bases, with 7 bases between the two germline ends. CDR3 length: 11 residues. CDR1 and CDR2 (germline): SGHDT, YYEEEE. Method: immunoSEQ multiplex PCR; TCRdb's copy keeps in-frame clones and lacks some. Among roughly 9,200 clones listed, around two thirds were seen once. The V and J genes are TRBV5-6 and TRBJ2-7, with D unresolved. The sequencing sample was made of tumor tissue. The receptor was derived from a human donor with diffuse large B-cell lymphoma. CDR3 residues: CASSFTGEQYF. In nucleotides, the CDR3 is TGTGCCAGCAGCTTTACTGGGGAGCAGTACTTC.